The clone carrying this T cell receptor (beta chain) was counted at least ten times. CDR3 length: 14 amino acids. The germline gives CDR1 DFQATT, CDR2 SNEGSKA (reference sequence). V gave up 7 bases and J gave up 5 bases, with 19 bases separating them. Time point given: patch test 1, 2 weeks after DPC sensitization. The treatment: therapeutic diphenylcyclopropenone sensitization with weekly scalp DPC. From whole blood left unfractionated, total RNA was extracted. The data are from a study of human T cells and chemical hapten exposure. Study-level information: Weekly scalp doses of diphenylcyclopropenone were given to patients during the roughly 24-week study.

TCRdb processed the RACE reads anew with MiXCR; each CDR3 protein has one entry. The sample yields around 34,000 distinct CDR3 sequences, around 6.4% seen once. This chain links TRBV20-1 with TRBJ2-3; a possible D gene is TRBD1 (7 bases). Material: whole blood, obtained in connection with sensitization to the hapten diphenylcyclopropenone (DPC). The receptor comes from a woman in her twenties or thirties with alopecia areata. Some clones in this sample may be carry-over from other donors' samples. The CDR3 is CSVPAQGEVDTQYF. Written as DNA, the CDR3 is TGCAGTGTTCCGGCCCAGGGGGAGGTAGATACGCAGTATTTT.